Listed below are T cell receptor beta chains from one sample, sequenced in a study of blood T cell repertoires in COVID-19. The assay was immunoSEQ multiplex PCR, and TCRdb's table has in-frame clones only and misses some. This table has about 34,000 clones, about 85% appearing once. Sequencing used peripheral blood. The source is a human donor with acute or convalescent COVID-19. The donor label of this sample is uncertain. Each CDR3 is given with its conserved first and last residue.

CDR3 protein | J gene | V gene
CASSGQGYTEAFF | TRBJ1-1 | TRBV9
CASSLGSSQSQETQYF | TRBJ2-5 | TRBV7-9
CASSPLGGQEGSTEAFF | TRBJ1-1 | TRBV18
CASRQAGGPKDTQYF | TRBJ2-3 | TRBV12-2
CASSVTGGFAVDTQYF | TRBJ2-3 | TRBV9
CASSNGQGLGEAFF | TRBJ1-1 | TRBV28
CASISTELNEQFF | TRBJ2-1 | TRBV5-1
CASSPSAGIAGEQYF | TRBJ2-7 | TRBV28
CASSPPSTRKETQYF | TRBJ2-5 | TRBV18
CASSRTDSPLHF | TRBJ1-6 | TRBV3-1/TRBV3-2
CASSPAGGRMDGYTF | TRBJ1-2 | TRBV5-4
CASSEASGQYGYTF | TRBJ1-2 | TRBV6-1
CASSLRETEAFF | TRBJ1-1 | TRBV13
CASSPTGDYGYTF | TRBJ1-2 | TRBV11-3
CASSQDWGSKNIQYF | TRBJ2-4 | TRBV4-2
CASNPGQGNSPLHF | TRBJ1-6 | TRBV19
CASSPYGLAFYNEQFF | TRBJ2-1 | TRBV27
CASSSGSSGNTIYF | TRBJ1-3 | TRBV5-1
CASSQRDSSEQYF | TRBJ2-7 | TRBV11-3
CASSPIPGHRSGYTF | TRBJ1-2 | TRBV4-3
CASTPGSYNEQFF | TRBJ2-1 | TRBV7-2
CSVEERGQTYSNQPQHF | TRBJ1-5 | TRBV29-1
CASSQGRQGANEKLFF | TRBJ1-4 | TRBV3-1/TRBV3-2
CASSVNRQTYNEQFF | TRBJ2-1 | TRBV19
CASSSGTGVVGYTF | TRBJ1-2 | TRBV19
CASSPEGVSPLHF | TRBJ1-6 | TRBV9
CATSTGTSGKDINEQFF | TRBJ2-1 | TRBV24-1
CASSNRQGKETQYF | TRBJ2-5 | TRBV7-2
CASSPDSRGTQYF | TRBJ2-5 | TRBV7-8
CASSIPGRTDTQYF | TRBJ2-3 | TRBV19
CASSSRGVNTEAFF | TRBJ1-1 | TRBV6-5
CASSTKKGEGLRPVGEQFF | TRBJ2-1 | TRBV21-1
CASSKEGVHQPQHF | TRBJ1-5 | TRBV21-1
CAIRGQTNTGELFF | TRBJ2-2 | TRBV10-3
CASSLSRGYTEAFF | TRBJ1-1 | TRBV11-3
CASSLQGVNSPLHF | TRBJ1-6 | TRBV5-4
CATSDFPVARGAFF | TRBJ1-1 | TRBV24-1
CSASSGSYNEQFF | TRBJ2-1 | TRBV20-1
CASRFLRDRGAEAFF | TRBJ1-1 | TRBV19
CASSKGEDSYNSPLHF | TRBJ1-6 | TRBV21-1
CASSLGGGGRYGYTF | TRBJ1-2 | TRBV5-1
CASRTMGGNTEAFF | TRBJ1-1 | TRBV11-3
CASSQRPTGFNYGYTF | TRBJ1-2 | TRBV4-3
CASSPPAGHSGNTIYF | TRBJ1-3 | TRBV9
CATSELTPGSEQFF | TRBJ2-1 | TRBV24-1
CASSLGTIANTGELFF | TRBJ2-2 | TRBV7-2
CSVETSPGETQYF | TRBJ2-5 | TRBV29-1
CASSLAGGPIEQFF | TRBJ2-1 | TRBV6-6
CASSQEGGQGVAEAFF | TRBJ1-1 | TRBV4-2
CSAPFNTEAFF | TRBJ1-1 | TRBV20-1
CASRPQGADGPQHF | TRBJ1-5 | TRBV6-5
CASSSDSGNTIYF | TRBJ1-3 | TRBV7-8
CASSSDRGTEAFF | TRBJ1-1 | TRBV7-2
CASTPGSQPQHF | TRBJ1-5 | TRBV6-5
CASSLVGQRDYGYTF | TRBJ1-2 | TRBV7-8